This T cell receptor beta chain was recovered during a study of metastatic and nonmetastatic thyroid tumors. At the level of the study: Comparison of repertoires was carried out across blood and tumor or nodule tissue from malignant and benign thyroid patients.

This clone was seen many times. Its antigen remains unidentified. General study points: Significantly greater TCR beta diversity was reportedly found in malignant thyroid tumors than in benign nodules (in blood and tumor).

V shed 5 bases, J shed 3 bases, and the junction held 16 bases outside the gene matches. Looked up from germline, CDR1 is LGHNT and CDR2 is FRNRAP. This CDR3 is built from 19 residues. All patients reached thyroid surgery having received no treatment beforehand. The authors' processing: It was from CDR3 differences across clinicopathological groups that a distant-metastasis classifier for papillary thyroid cancer was built. From the PCR reads, TCRdb re-called clones with MiXCR. The V and J calls were determined by TCRdb, not by the authors. The table has roughly 71,000 clones, 15% to 20% seen once. This chain links TRBV12-5 with TRBJ2-6; 7 bases are shared with TRBD1. Material: blood. This clonotype was obtained from a female donor with papillary thyroid cancer or a benign thyroid nodule (not recorded which). Some clones in this sample may be carry-over from other donors' samples. CDR3 in amino acids: CASGLTLGTDPNGANVLTF. The CDR3 region has the DNA TGTGCTAGTGGTCTCACCCTCGGGACAGATCCTAATGGGGCCAACGTCCTGACTTTC.